Each of the 29 T cell receptor beta chains below was sequenced from the same sample in a study of T cells in Graves' hyperthyroidism and ophthalmopathy. The TCR beta CDR3 regions underwent amplification using RNA transcripts as the source. Initially, a first-round RT-PCR of the TCR CDR3 employed the HTBI primer set. MiXCR, applied by TCRdb to the multiplex PCR reads, yields one record per CDR3 protein. The repertoire holds about 600,000 distinct CDR3 sequences, roughly 16% seen once, with less than 3.5% in the top ten. Sequenced sample: blood. These receptors originate from a woman between 40 and 50 years old with Graves' ophthalmopathy.

This chain joins TRBV29-1 and TRBJ2-1; 12 bases map to TRBD2. Germline V gives CDR1 SQVTM, CDR2 ANQGSEA. V lost 7 bases, J lost 7 bases, and 11 bases stayed unmatched. The CDR3 runs 15 residues. The CDR3 loop reads CSGLGLAGILNEQFF. The CDR3 DNA sequence: TGCAGCGGGCTAGGACTAGCGGGAATCTTGAATGAGCAGTTCTTC.

The table lists this clonotype with many counts. This chain uses TRBV10-2 with TRBJ2-7, with TRBD1 matching 10 bases. The CDR3 has 15 amino acids. Germline V gene data show CDR1 as WSHSY and CDR2 as SAAADI. The V gene end was trimmed by 5 bases and the J gene end by 5 bases; junction bases not matched to a gene: 9. CDR3 in amino acids: CASSSVPGQGNEQYF. The CDR3 DNA reads TGCGCCAGCAGTTCAGTCCCGGGACAGGGGAACGAGCAGTACTTC.

The genes are TRBV7-9 and TRBJ1-4; 7 nucleotides align to TRBD1. Germline trimming cut 5 bases from V and 6 bases from J; bases unmatched to any gene: 9. CDR1 SEHNR and CDR2 FQNEAQ come from the germline V gene (reference sequence). CDR3 length: 15 amino acids. The CDR3 DNA sequence: TGTGCCAGCAGCCGAGGGGGCGGGCCGGATGAAAAACTGTTTTTT. It encodes CASSRGGGPDEKLFF.

This sequence joins TRBV20-1 and TRBJ1-2; possible D gene TRBD1, 6 bases. This CDR3 contains 13 residues. V lost 4 bases to trimming and J lost 5 bases, with 14 bases between them. Germline CDR1 reads DFQATT; CDR2 reads SNEGSKA (reference sequence). In DNA, the CDR3 is TGCAGTGCTAATCCAGGGGCAGGATATGGCTACACCTTC. Its protein is CSANPGAGYGYTF.

The J gene is TRBJ2-3, the V gene TRBV6-1; perhaps TRBD2 as D (7 bases). The germline V gene has CDR1 MNHNS and CDR2 SASEGT. The CDR3 has 15 amino acids. Trimming stripped 7 bases from V and 6 bases from J, with 20 bases between. The DNA for the CDR3 is TGTGCCAGCACCCCGGTGGGGGGGGCTGGGGATACGCAGTATTTT. Translated, it gives CASTPVGGAGDTQYF.

This clonotype was detected many times. This chain links TRBV12-3 or TRBV12-4 with TRBJ1-4, with 7 bases matching TRBD1. This CDR3 region has 14 residues. The V and J ends lost 3 bases and 8 bases, in that order; junction bases with no gene match: 6. The CDR3 DNA reads as TGTGCCAGCAGTTTCCGACAGGGTGGGGAAAAACTGTTTTTT. Its translation is CASSFRQGGEKLFF.

This clonotype was counted at least ten times. The rearrangement joins TRBV3-1 to TRBJ1-2; D might be TRBD1 (5 bases). The length of the CDR3 is 14 residues. Between the trimmed V and J ends, which lost 0 bases and 6 bases, there was a span of 11 bases. The germline CDR1 and CDR2 sequences are LGHDT and YNNKEL (reference sequence). CDR3 coding DNA: TGTGCCAGCAGCCAAGAGGGGACCAAGGATGGCTACACCTTC. Protein sequence: CASSQEGTKDGYTF.

This clonotype was detected ten times or more. Sequence at one end of the junction differs from germline and may be a read error. The chain combines TRBV7-7 with TRBJ1-5, with 7 bases lining up with TRBD1. The CDR3 is 18 amino acids. Germline V gene sequence: CDR1 SSHAT, CDR2 FNYEAQ (reference sequence). This CDR3 is CASSSSRDSGWSNQPQHF. In DNA, the CDR3 is TGTGCTAGCAGCTCGTCTCGGGACAGCGGTTGGAGCAATCAGCCCCAGCATTTT.

This clonotype was counted many times. The chain joins TRBV7-2 to TRBJ2-2, with D perhaps TRBD2 (7 bases). CDR1 and CDR2 from the germline V gene are SGHTA and FQGNSA. V lost 0 bases, J lost 7 bases, and 12 bases lay in between. The CDR3 length is 15 residues. This chain's CDR3 is CASSLAGGPFGELFF. CDR3 bases: TGTGCCAGCAGCTTAGCGGGGGGGCCTTTCGGGGAGCTGTTTTTT.

There are many counts of this clonotype. The chain employs TRBV27 and TRBJ2-2, with D perhaps assigned TRBD1 or TRBD2 (5 bases each). V was shortened by 7 bases and J by 1 base, with 7 bases between the two germline ends. There are 13 residues in the CDR3. Looked up from germline, CDR1 is MNHEY and CDR2 is SMNVEV (reference sequence). The CDR3 reads CASKRGNTGELFF. For the CDR3, the DNA is TGTGCCAGCAAGAGGGGGAACACCGGGGAGCTGTTTTTT.

This clonotype was seen ten or more times. V usage is TRBV20-1 and J usage is TRBJ2-3; TRBD2 aligns across 7 bases. Per the germline V gene, CDR1 is DFQATT and CDR2 is SNEGSKA (reference sequence). V dropped 4 bases and J dropped 3; count of bases not matched to a gene: 7. This CDR3 is built from 14 residues. In DNA form, the CDR3 reads TGCAGTGCTAAAGCGGGAATGGCGACAGATACGCAGTATTTT. This sequence encodes CSAKAGMATDTQYF.

This clonotype was counted between two and nine times. V is TRBV12-3 or TRBV12-4 and J is TRBJ2-2; D unclear. Trimming pared 6 bases from V and 5 bases from J, leaving 10 bases between. This CDR3 contains 13 residues. CDR3 sequence (DNA): TGTGCCAGCAGCCCTGGACGGACCGGGGAGCTGTTTTTT. The encoded protein is CASSPGRTGELFF.

There are many counts of this clonotype. The chain uses TRBV28 and TRBJ2-7; D may be TRBD1 or TRBD2 (5 bases each). Germline V gene sequence: CDR1 MDHEN, CDR2 SYDVKM. There are 15 residues in the CDR3. V lost 2 bases, J lost 0 bases, and 11 bases lay in between. CDR3 in amino acids: CASSLTAGSSYEQYF. As DNA, the CDR3 is TGTGCCAGCAGTTTAACTGCAGGGAGCTCCTACGAGCAGTACTTC.

This clonotype was observed a handful of times. V usage is TRBV3-1 and J usage is TRBJ2-5; 9 bases align to TRBD2. The CDR3 consists of 15 residues. Germline CDR1 reads LGHDT; CDR2 reads YNNKEL (reference sequence). Trimming removed 4 bases from V and 3 bases from J; junction bases left unmatched: 6. The CDR3 is CASSRVTSGEETQYF. The CDR3 DNA reads TGTGCCAGCAGCCGTGTGACTAGCGGAGAAGAGACCCAGTACTTC.

The table lists this clonotype with a few counts. The genes are TRBV7-9 and TRBJ2-7, with 14 bases matching TRBD2. J was trimmed by 2 bases and V by 4 bases; bases with no gene match: 7. The CDR3 is 17 amino acids. The germline V gene encodes CDR1 SEHNR and CDR2 FQNEAQ (reference sequence). CDR3 sequence: CASSYGTSGSTTYEQYF. The CDR3 DNA is TGTGCCAGCAGCTACGGGACTAGCGGGAGTACCACCTACGAGCAGTACTTC.

Ten or more counts support this clonotype. This chain uses TRBV2 with TRBJ2-1; TRBD2 agrees at 11 bases. Germline V lookup: CDR1 SNHLY, CDR2 FYNNEI. The V segment lost 7 bases and the J segment 12 bases; nucleotides outside the gene matches: 17. The CDR3 totals 16 residues. The CDR3 DNA sequence: TGTGCCAGCATTCCGATGCCGACTAGCGGGACTATAGGGCAGTTCTTC. Amino acid sequence: CASIPMPTSGTIGQFF.

This clonotype was detected a few times. The chain combines TRBV15 with TRBJ2-4, with a weak D call TRBD1 (7 bases). Per germline, CDR1 LNHNV and CDR2 YYDKDF (reference sequence). CDR3 length equals 18 residues. Deletions cut 1 base from V and 1 base from J, with 17 bases between. CDR3 residues: CATSRGGTRGRAKNIQYF. The CDR3 bases are TGTGCCACCAGCAGAGGGGGAACCAGGGGGAGGGCCAAAAACATTCAGTACTTC.

This clonotype was seen a few times. The chain links TRBV7-3 to TRBJ2-1; 8 bases are shared with TRBD2. This CDR3 spans 13 amino acids. The J segment lost 7 bases and the V segment lost 6 bases, leaving 5 bases of the junction unmatched. Germline-derived CDR1 and CDR2 are SGHTA and FQGTGA. This chain's CDR3 is CASSLAGANEQFF. DNA for the CDR3: TGTGCCAGCAGTCTAGCGGGTGCTAATGAGCAGTTCTTC.

The table lists this clonotype with many counts. The chain uses TRBV11-2 and TRBJ1-2; 9 nucleotides match TRBD1. With 3 bases clipped from V and 4 bases from J, the junction kept 21 bases outside the gene matches. This CDR3 is built from 20 residues. Germline CDR1 reads SGHAT; CDR2 reads FQNNGV. CDR3: CASSFKQGARKKRRGYGYTF. As DNA, the CDR3 is TGTGCCAGCAGCTTTAAACAGGGGGCCCGGAAAAAACGTAGAGGCTATGGCTACACCTTC.

The chain couples TRBV6-1 to TRBJ2-2; weak D call: TRBD1 (6 bases). The CDR3 covers 13 residues. CDR1 MNHNS and CDR2 SASEGT come from the germline V gene. Trimming left V 7 bases short and J 5 bases short, with 11 bases between. The CDR3 DNA sequence: TGTGCCAGCAACCTAGACAGGACCGGGGAGCTGTTTTTT. It encodes CASNLDRTGELFF.

This clonotype was counted many times. The chain is built from TRBV28 and TRBJ2-1; 8 bases match TRBD2. V gave up 6 bases and J gave up 1 base; unmatched junction bases: 2. The V gene's germline CDR1 is MDHEN and CDR2 SYDVKM. The CDR3 spans 14 residues. CDR3 residues: CASSRGGSYNEQFF. The CDR3 coding sequence is TGTGCCAGCAGCCGGGGGGGATCCTACAATGAGCAGTTCTTC.

In DNA, the CDR3 is TGCGCCAGCAGCTGGACTAGCGGGACCCCCGGGGAGCTGTTTTTT. Encoded protein: CASSWTSGTPGELFF. The V call is TRBV5-1, the J call TRBJ2-2, with 12 positions matching TRBD2. The CDR3 has 15 residues. CDR1 and CDR2 from the germline V gene are SGHRS and YFSETQ. J was trimmed by 6 bases and V by 3 bases; bases with no gene match: 3. The entire variable domain, with the rest obtained from reference TRBV5-1 and TRBJ2-2, is as follows: KAGVTQTPRYLIKTRGQQVTLSCSPISGHRSVSWYQQTPGQGLQFLFEYFSETQRNKGNFPGRFSGRQFSNSRSEMNVSTLELGDSALYLCASSWTSGTPGELFFGEGSRLTVL.

This clonotype has a handful of counts. This chain connects TRBV20-1 to TRBJ1-2; possibly TRBD1 for D (6 bases). The V and J ends lost 0 bases and 8 bases respectively, with 13 bases between them. The length of the CDR3 is 13 residues. Germline-derived CDR1 and CDR2 are DFQATT and SNEGSKA (reference sequence). The CDR3 loop reads CSARELQGFGYTF. The CDR3 DNA is TGCAGTGCTAGAGAGTTACAGGGATTCGGCTACACCTTC.

CDR3 in amino acids: CASSAGQLAKNIQYF. In nucleotides, the CDR3 is TGTGCCAGCAGCGCGGGACAGTTAGCCAAAAACATTCAGTACTTC. The chain combines TRBV13 with TRBJ2-4; D might be TRBD1 (7 bases). Trimming took 5 bases from V and 0 from J, leaving 11 bases between them. In germline, CDR1 is PRHDT, CDR2 FYEKMQ (reference sequence). The CDR3 has 15 amino acids.

The V gene is TRBV28, the J gene TRBJ2-7; 7 bases are a match to TRBD1. Germline-derived CDR1 and CDR2 are MDHEN and SYDVKM. Unmatched junction bases numbered 9, after V lost 5 bases and J lost 2 bases. This CDR3 is built from 15 residues. In DNA, the CDR3 is TGTGCCAGCAGTCCAAAGGGACAGTTGACCTACGAGCAGTACTTC. Protein: CASSPKGQLTYEQYF.

The chain joins TRBV4-2 to TRBJ2-1; D is unresolved. The CDR3 contains 15 residues. V was clipped by 1 base and J by 8 bases, with 15 bases between them. Germline CDR1 LGHNA, CDR2 YNFKEQ. Here the CDR3 reads CASSQGGQLRDEQFF. The DNA of the CDR3 is TGTGCCAGCAGCCAAGGTGGTCAACTACGGGATGAGCAGTTCTTC.

This rearrangement joins TRBV19 to TRBJ2-6, with D perhaps TRBD1 (6 bases). Deletions cut 7 bases from V and 0 bases from J, with 16 bases between. This CDR3 contains 17 residues. Germline CDR1 reads LNHDA; CDR2 reads SQIVND (reference sequence). This CDR3 reads CASTPTGSSSGANVLTF. In DNA form, the CDR3 reads TGTGCCAGTACCCCTACAGGGTCAAGCTCTGGGGCCAACGTCCTGACTTTC.

This clonotype was observed at least ten times. This CDR3 reads CASRNPGYEQYF. CDR3 sequence (DNA): TGTGCCAGCAGAAATCCGGGGTACGAGCAGTACTTC. The V and J genes are TRBV28 and TRBJ2-7; the D gene is possibly TRBD2 (5 bases). The CDR3 is 12 residues long. Per germline, CDR1 MDHEN and CDR2 SYDVKM. V was cut by 6 bases and J by 4 bases, with 10 bases left in between. Full variable domain (outside the CDR3, taken from reference TRBV28 and TRBJ2-7): DVKVTQSSRYLVKRTGEKVFLECVQDMDHENMFWYRQDPGLGLRLIYFSYDVKMKEKGDIPEGYSVSREKKERFSLILESASTNQTSMYLCASRNPGYEQYFGPGTRLTVT.

This clonotype was recorded many times. The V call is TRBV11-1, the J call TRBJ1-1, with D possibly being TRBD1 (6 bases). Germline CDR1 SGHAT, CDR2 FQDESV (reference sequence). The CDR3 totals 14 residues. V lost 4 bases and J lost 0, with 9 bases in between. The CDR3 DNA reads TGTGCCAGCAGCTCCGGGACAATGAACACTGAAGCTTTCTTT. Translating gives CASSSGTMNTEAFF.